These 7 T cell receptor beta chains originate from one sample sequenced in a study of T cell changes during pregnancy in multiple sclerosis. Data came from immunoSEQ multiplex PCR; TCRdb stores just in-frame clones and leaves some out. This sample carries tens of thousands of clones, around 96% of them seen once, and the ten largest clones take over 2%. The sequencing here drew on CD8+ T cells from peripheral blood mononuclear cells, taken after pregnancy. These TCRs come from a female donor with multiple sclerosis, enrolled in a pregnancy study.

The chain carries TRBV29-1 and TRBJ2-3; D is unclear. Per the germline V gene, CDR1 is SQVTM and CDR2 is ANQGSEA. The CDR3 totals 12 residues. Deletions cut 8 bases from V and 4 bases from J, with 13 bases between. CDR3 amino acids: CSLRLEADTQYF. CDR3 nucleotides: TGCAGCCTAAGACTTGAGGCAGATACGCAGTATTTT.

The chain couples TRBV19 to TRBJ2-2; no reliable D call. CDR1 LNHDA and CDR2 SQIVND come from the germline V gene (reference sequence). Trimming removed 3 bases from V and 7 bases from J, with 3 bases in between. This CDR3 has 11 residues. The CDR3 sequence is CASSIGGELFF. In DNA, the CDR3 is TGTGCCAGTAGTATCGGCGGGGAGCTGTTTTTT. Supplemented by reference TRBV19 and TRBJ2-2, the full variable domain reads DGGITQSPKYLFRKEGQNVTLSCEQNLNHDAMYWYRQDPGQGLRLIYYSQIVNDFQKGDIAEGYSVSREKKESFPLTVTSAQKNPTAFYLCASSIGGELFFGEGSRLTVL.

This chain joins TRBV7-9 and TRBJ1-4; D not resolved. In germline, CDR1 is SEHNR, CDR2 FQNEAQ (reference sequence). CDR3 length equals 16 residues. Trimming shortened V by 4 bases and J by 8 bases, and 20 bases separated the two germline ends. CDR3: CASSWTVSAVDEKLFF. CDR3 DNA sequence: TGTGCCAGCAGCTGGACCGTGTCAGCGGTTGACGAAAAACTGTTTTTT. Drawing the rest from reference TRBV7-9 and TRBJ1-4, the complete variable domain is DTGVSQNPRHKITKRGQNVTFRCDPISEHNRLYWYRQTLGQGPEFLTYFQNEAQLEKSRLLSDRFSAERPKGSFSTLEIQRTEQGDSAMYLCASSWTVSAVDEKLFFGSGTQLSVL.

V usage is TRBV27 and J usage is TRBJ1-5, with D perhaps matching TRBD1 (6 bases). V lost 7 bases, J lost 7 bases, and 11 bases lay in between. Germline V CDR1 and CDR2: MNHEY, SMNVEV (reference sequence). CDR3 length equals 12 residues. This CDR3 reads CASKRGGQPQHF. CDR3 coding DNA: TGTGCCAGCAAAAGGGGGGGGCAGCCCCAGCATTTT.

This clone was detected only once. The CDR3 loop is CAWELAGSYEQYF. CDR3 DNA: TGTGCCTGGGAACTAGCGGGTTCCTACGAGCAGTACTTC. The rearrangement joins TRBV30 to TRBJ2-7; TRBD2 matches at 9 bases. The CDR3 consists of 13 residues. V dropped 5 bases and J dropped 1; count of bases not matched to a gene: 3. Germline-derived CDR1 and CDR2 are GTSNPN and SVGIG (reference sequence).

This sequence joins TRBV2 and TRBJ2-1; D is ambiguous. This CDR3 region has 14 residues. Germline CDR1 reads SNHLY; CDR2 reads FYNNEI. The ends were cut back, 3 bases at V and 6 bases at J, with 12 bases in the middle. CDR3 DNA: TGTGCCAGCAGTGAGGCGGTAGTGTCCAATGAGCAGTTCTTC. Translating it yields CASSEAVVSNEQFF. The whole variable domain, filled in from reference TRBV2 and TRBJ2-1, reads EPEVTQTPSHQVTQMGQEVILRCVPISNHLYFYWYRQILGQKVEFLVSFYNNEISEKSEIFDDQFSVERPDGSNFTLKIRSTKLEDSAMYFCASSEAVVSNEQFFGPGTRLTVL.

This clone was detected only once. The CDR3 sequence: CAISAGGQETQYF. CDR3 DNA: TGTGCCATCAGCGCGGGAGGACAGGAGACCCAGTACTTC. The chain has TRBV10-3 and TRBJ2-5, with TRBD2 matching 8 bases. The CDR3 sequence is 13 residues long. In germline, CDR1 is ENHRY, CDR2 SYGVKD. V shed 6 bases and J 5 bases; nucleotides not matched to a gene: 5.